The TCR beta chain under discussion was sequenced for a study of blood T cell repertoires in COVID-19. On the study more broadly: The cDNA or gDNA used as material had been derived from T cells, B-cell-depleted T cells, or PBMCs.

This clone was seen a few times. The CDR3 covers 15 residues. Trimming took off 1 base at V and 3 bases at J, with 12 bases between the two ends. Per the germline V gene, CDR1 is SGHAT and CDR2 is FQNNGV. Original methodology: Using reference gene primer amplification, nucleated cell counts were estimated. Only in-frame clones appear in the TCRdb table, and some are missing; sequencing was by immunoSEQ multiplex PCR. The DNA gave D and trimming, while V, J and clone size come from that table. The data show over 55,000 clones, over 80% seen once. The sample taken for sequencing was peripheral blood. This chain links TRBV11-2 with TRBJ1-2; weak D call: TRBD1 (6 bases). The receptor was derived from a man in his forties or fifties with active COVID-19. The CDR3 loop reads CASSLGQGRYYGYTF. The CDR3 bases are TGTGCCAGCAGCTTAGGCCAGGGGCGATACTATGGCTACACCTTC. Together with reference TRBV11-2 and TRBJ1-2, the CDR3 gives the full variable domain: EAGVAQSPRYKIIEKRQSVAFWCNPISGHATLYWYQQILGQGPKLLIQFQNNGVVDDSQLPKDRFSAERLKGVDSTLKIQPAKLEDSAVYLCASSLGQGRYYGYTFGSGTRLTVV.